The 28 T cell receptor beta chains given below trace back to one sample, sequenced in a study of chemoradiotherapy in HPV16-positive cancers. Profiling relied on immunoSEQ multiplex PCR, and the TCRdb table lists in-frame clones only, not all of them. The table shows some 170 clones, with 80% to 95% occurring only once. Sequencing used tumor tissue, obtained from a patient who underwent chemoradiotherapy. The receptors derive from a human donor with HPV-associated anogenital cancer.

The chain carries TRBV28 and TRBJ2-3; TRBD2 agrees at 7 bases. Germline V CDR1 and CDR2: MDHEN, SYDVKM. The CDR3 spans 15 residues. V trimming: 6 bases; J trimming: 4 bases; junction bases outside the gene matches: 10. CDR3 region: CASRDIAGRADTQYF. CDR3 nucleotides: TGTGCCAGCAGAGACATTGCGGGGAGGGCAGATACGCAGTATTTT.

The chain employs TRBV6-6 and TRBJ1-2; possible D gene TRBD1, 6 bases. The germline gives CDR1 MNHNY, CDR2 SVGAGI (reference sequence). V dropped 0 bases and J dropped 8 bases, with 19 bases sitting between them. The CDR3 is 16 residues long. The CDR3 DNA is TGTGCCAGCAGTTACTCGAACCCCCAGGGGTCTATGGGCTACACCTTC. Its translation: CASSYSNPQGSMGYTF.

The chain is built from TRBV28 and TRBJ1-2; D unresolved. The CDR3 extends over 14 amino acids. Germline V gene lookup returns CDR1 MDHEN and CDR2 SYDVKM. Trimming took 2 bases from V and 2 from J, leaving 9 bases between them. In DNA form, the CDR3 reads TGTGCCAGCAGTTTAGTGGTTTTGAACTATGGCTACACCTTC. Translating it yields CASSLVVLNYGYTF.

This chain uses TRBV19 with TRBJ1-2; D is uncertain. The length of the CDR3 is 13 residues. V lost 5 bases to trimming and J lost 2 bases, with 9 bases between them. Per the germline V gene, CDR1 is LNHDA and CDR2 is SQIVND (reference sequence). The CDR3 sequence is CASSGRMNYGYTF. For the CDR3, the DNA is TGTGCCAGTAGTGGCAGGATGAACTATGGCTACACCTTC.

The V gene is TRBV4-1, the J gene TRBJ2-5, with D perhaps matching TRBD1 or TRBD2 (5 bases each). Germline V gene data show CDR1 as MGHRA and CDR2 as YSYEKL. The CDR3 runs to 18 residues. V was clipped by 4 bases and J by 0 bases, with 21 bases between them. This CDR3 reads CASSPIPRGAGDQETQYF. The CDR3 DNA reads TGCGCCAGCAGCCCGATCCCTAGGGGAGCAGGAGACCAAGAGACCCAGTACTTC.

The sample holds one count of this clone. The chain recombines TRBV29-1 with TRBJ2-1; D is ambiguous. Germline CDR1 SQVTM, CDR2 ANQGSEA. V lost 0 bases and J lost 8, with 8 bases in between. The CDR3 is made up of 12 amino acids. CDR3 amino acids: CSVEDLRDEQFF. CDR3 in DNA: TGCAGCGTTGAAGATCTTAGAGATGAGCAGTTCTTC.

V is TRBV6-1 and J is TRBJ1-1; 10 bases align to TRBD1. This CDR3 contains 14 residues. The V gene's germline CDR1 is MNHNS and CDR2 SASEGT. Unmatched junction bases numbered 4, after V lost 5 bases and J lost 4 bases. The CDR3 DNA follows: TGTGCCAGCAGTCACCGGGACAGGGGCACTGAAGCTTTCTTT. It is translated as CASSHRDRGTEAFF.

The rearrangement joins TRBV5-4 to TRBJ2-5; D unclear. The CDR3 spans 14 residues. Germline CDR1 and CDR2: SGHNT and YYREEE (reference sequence). The germline V and J ends were trimmed by 0 bases and 1 base, with 7 bases remaining between them. The DNA for the CDR3 is TGTGCCAGCAGCTTGGGTGGCAGCCAAGAGACCCAGTACTTC. Amino acid sequence: CASSLGGSQETQYF.

V usage is TRBV29-1 and J usage is TRBJ2-5, with 10 bases lining up with TRBD2. The germline V gene encodes CDR1 SQVTM and CDR2 ANQGSEA. The CDR3 loop spans 14 amino acids. With 6 bases clipped from V and 4 bases from J, the junction kept 8 bases outside the gene matches. The CDR3 nucleotides are TGCAGCGTCAGGCCTAGCGGGAGTAGAGAGACCCAGTACTTC. Translating it yields CSVRPSGSRETQYF.

The rearrangement uses TRBV5-1 and TRBJ2-5; D not certain. Looked up from germline, CDR1 is SGHRS and CDR2 is YFSETQ. This CDR3 spans 15 amino acids. V lost 0 bases and J 2 bases, leaving 11 bases between the germline ends. CDR3 loop: CASSLVARDQETQYF. In DNA form, the CDR3 reads TGCGCCAGCAGCTTGGTGGCTAGGGATCAAGAGACCCAGTACTTC.

This rearrangement joins TRBV5-6 to TRBJ1-3; D uncertain. CDR3 length equals 14 residues. Germline V gives CDR1 SGHDT, CDR2 YYEEEE. Trimming took 1 base from V and 5 from J, leaving 10 bases between them. Written as DNA, the CDR3 is TGTGCCAGCAGCTTGATGGGCCCACGAAACACCATATATTTT. It specifies CASSLMGPRNTIYF. The complete variable domain, with remaining parts taken from reference TRBV5-6 and TRBJ1-3, reads DAGVTQSPTHLIKTRGQQVTLRCSPKSGHDTVSWYQQALGQGPQFIFQYYEEEERQRGNFPDRFSGHQFPNYSSELNVNALLLGDSALYLCASSLMGPRNTIYFGEGSWLTVV.

V usage is TRBV19 and J usage is TRBJ1-1; 8 bases are shared with TRBD1. The V gene end was trimmed by 4 bases and the J gene end by 0 bases; junction bases not matched to a gene: 4. CDR3 length: 15 amino acids. Germline CDR1 and CDR2: LNHDA and SQIVND (reference sequence). The CDR3 DNA follows: TGTGCCAGTAGTACCGGACAGGGCATGAACACTGAAGCTTTCTTT. It translates to CASSTGQGMNTEAFF. Combining the CDR3 with reference TRBV19 and TRBJ1-1 gives the whole variable domain DGGITQSPKYLFRKEGQNVTLSCEQNLNHDAMYWYRQDPGQGLRLIYYSQIVNDFQKGDIAEGYSVSREKKESFPLTVTSAQKNPTAFYLCASSTGQGMNTEAFFGQGTRLTVV.

The table lists this clone with a count of one. V is TRBV2 and J is TRBJ2-2, with unresolved D. The germline V gene has CDR1 SNHLY and CDR2 FYNNEI. This CDR3 spans 14 amino acids. V was trimmed by 4 bases and J by 2 bases, leaving 8 bases between them. The CDR3 protein is CASSGQANTGELFF. CDR3 nucleotide sequence: TGTGCCAGCAGTGGGCAGGCTAACACCGGGGAGCTGTTTTTT. The variable domain in full, with the rest retrieved from reference TRBV2 and TRBJ2-2, is EPEVTQTPSHQVTQMGQEVILRCVPISNHLYFYWYRQILGQKVEFLVSFYNNEISEKSEIFDDQFSVERPDGSNFTLKIRSTKLEDSAMYFCASSGQANTGELFFGEGSRLTVL.

This clone was detected only once. The gene calls are TRBV7-2 and TRBJ2-7; 7 bases agree with TRBD2. From germline, CDR1 is SGHTA and CDR2 FQGNSA. The CDR3 has 14 residues. V gave up 3 bases and J gave up 3 bases; unmatched junction bases: 5. The CDR3 loop reads CASSFYGGSYEQYF. The CDR3 DNA reads as TGTGCCAGCAGCTTCTATGGCGGGAGCTACGAGCAGTACTTC.

This chain uses TRBV4-1 with TRBJ2-3; either TRBD1 or TRBD2 may fit D (5 bases each). Germline V CDR1 and CDR2: MGHRA, YSYEKL. Trimming removed 0 bases at V and 8 bases at J, with 12 bases between. The CDR3 runs to 14 residues. CDR3 nucleotides: TGCGCCAGCAGCCAAGATGGGGTCGGGACTACGCAGTATTTT. Translating it yields CASSQDGVGTTQYF.

This chain uses TRBV30 with TRBJ2-5, with 8 bases fitting TRBD2. Germline loops: CDR1 GTSNPN, CDR2 SVGIG (reference sequence). Germline trimming cut 3 bases from V and 4 bases from J; bases unmatched to any gene: 7. This CDR3 is 14 amino acids long. Here the CDR3 DNA reads TGTGCCTGGAGCGGAGGCGGGGGGCTAGAGACCCAGTACTTC. It is translated as CAWSGGGGLETQYF.

As regards this clone: The sample has other DNA sequences that encode this CDR3 too. The chain uses TRBV7-6 and TRBJ2-5; TRBD2 matches at 16 bases. Germline trimming cut 6 bases from V and 8 bases from J; bases unmatched to any gene: 12. The germline CDR1 and CDR2 sequences are SGHVS and FNYEAQ. This CDR3 is built from 17 residues. CDR3 protein: CASSGTSGRALGETQYF. The CDR3 DNA reads TGTGCCAGCAGTGGGACTAGCGGGAGGGCCTTGGGGGAAACCCAGTACTTC. The whole variable domain, remainder taken from reference TRBV7-6 and TRBJ2-5, is GAGVSQSPRYKVTKRGQDVALRCDPISGHVSLYWYRQALGQGPEFLTYFNYEAQQDKSGLPNDRFSAERPEGSISTLTIQRTEQRDSAMYRCASSGTSGRALGETQYFGPGTRLLVL.

The genes are TRBV27 and TRBJ1-5, with D unresolved. The CDR3 contains 13 residues. The germline V gene encodes CDR1 MNHEY and CDR2 SMNVEV (reference sequence). V lost 3 bases to trimming and J lost 5 bases, with 8 bases between them. The CDR3: CASSFGRDQPQHF. The CDR3 DNA reads TGTGCCAGCAGTTTCGGGCGGGATCAGCCCCAGCATTTT.

V and J are TRBV25-1 and TRBJ2-1; D is tentatively TRBD1 or TRBD2 (7 bases each). This CDR3 is 12 amino acids long. The germline V gene encodes CDR1 MGHDK and CDR2 SYGVNS. V was pared by 8 bases and J by 8 bases, with 13 bases between. The CDR3 here is CASEQGRDEQFF. In nucleotides, the CDR3 is TGTGCCAGCGAACAGGGGAGGGATGAGCAGTTCTTC.

This chain links TRBV6-1 with TRBJ2-3, with D possibly TRBD2 on 5 matching bases. The CDR3 extends over 15 amino acids. CDR1 is MNHNS, CDR2 SASEGT, per germline. The V end lost 6 bases, the J end lost 1 base, and 14 bases lay between the germline ends. The CDR3 coding sequence is TGTGCCAGCAGATCAATTGGACTGGGCACAGATACGCAGTATTTT. It codes for CASRSIGLGTDTQYF.

The V gene is TRBV6-6, the J gene TRBJ2-2, with D hard to call. Trimming shortened V by 6 bases and J by 2 bases, and 7 bases separated the two germline ends. The germline gives CDR1 MNHNY, CDR2 SVGAGI (reference sequence). This CDR3 has 13 residues. CDR3 in DNA: TGTGCCAGCAGAGGGTCCAACACCGGGGAGCTGTTTTTT. Protein sequence: CASRGSNTGELFF.

Only one count was recorded for this clone. This chain links TRBV11-2 with TRBJ1-1; D is possibly TRBD1 (6 bases). The length of the CDR3 is 13 residues. Per germline, CDR1 SGHAT and CDR2 FQNNGV. Trimming removed 3 bases at V and 7 bases at J, with 12 bases between. The CDR3 is CASSLGAGIEAFF. In DNA form, the CDR3 reads TGTGCCAGCAGCTTGGGGGCGGGAATTGAAGCTTTCTTT. The full variable domain, in which reference TRBV11-2 and TRBJ1-1 provide the parts outside the CDR3, is EAGVAQSPRYKIIEKRQSVAFWCNPISGHATLYWYQQILGQGPKLLIQFQNNGVVDDSQLPKDRFSAERLKGVDSTLKIQPAKLEDSAVYLCASSLGAGIEAFFGQGTRLTVV.

The chain carries TRBV6-1 and TRBJ1-3, with unresolved D. The CDR3 extends over 14 amino acids. V lost 6 bases and J lost 0, with 9 bases in between. The V gene's germline CDR1 is MNHNS and CDR2 SASEGT. CDR3 nucleotide sequence: TGTGCCAGCAGCGTTTTGACCTCTGGAAACACCATATATTTT. Its translation: CASSVLTSGNTIYF.

This chain uses TRBV25-1 with TRBJ2-1; TRBD1 aligns across 7 bases. Germline V lookup: CDR1 MGHDK, CDR2 SYGVNS. With V trimmed by 5 bases and J by 7 bases, 11 bases remained unmatched. This CDR3 comprises 15 residues. CDR3 residues: CASSSARQGANEQFF. CDR3 sequence (DNA): TGTGCCAGCAGTTCCGCGAGACAGGGCGCAAATGAGCAGTTCTTC.

The rearrangement links TRBV10-2 to TRBJ2-5; 7 bases match TRBD1. The CDR3 contains 15 residues. With 3 bases clipped from V and 2 bases from J, the junction kept 6 bases outside the gene matches. The germline V gene has CDR1 WSHSY and CDR2 SAAADI. CDR3 in amino acids: CASSDLTGDQETQYF. DNA for the CDR3: TGCGCCAGCAGTGACCTCACAGGGGATCAAGAGACCCAGTACTTC.

The rearrangement uses TRBV9 and TRBJ2-1; weak D call: TRBD2 (6 bases). The V gene lost 6 bases and the J gene lost 2 bases, with 12 bases spanning the gap. The CDR3 spans 14 residues. CDR1 is SGDLS, CDR2 YYNGEE, per germline. CDR3 residues: CASTGGTAYNEQFF. The CDR3 nucleotides are TGTGCCAGCACGGGCGGGACCGCCTACAATGAGCAGTTCTTC. The whole variable domain, remainder taken from reference TRBV9 and TRBJ2-1, is DSGVTQTPKHLITATGQRVTLRCSPRSGDLSVYWYQQSLDQGLQFLIQYYNGEERAKGNILERFSAQQFPDLHSELNLSSLELGDSALYFCASTGGTAYNEQFFGPGTRLTVL.

CDR3 nucleotides: TGTGCCAGCAGTGACCTCATTGGGGTCATGAACACTGAAGCTTTCTTT. It codes for CASSDLIGVMNTEAFF. The gene calls are TRBV6-1 and TRBJ1-1; the D is unclear. Germline V gene data show CDR1 as MNHNS and CDR2 as SASEGT. Trimming removed 3 bases at V and 0 bases at J, with 14 bases between. This CDR3 has 16 residues.

The V and J genes are TRBV18 and TRBJ1-3; 9 nucleotides align to TRBD1. V lost 5 bases to trimming and J lost 4 bases; unmatched junction nucleotides: 3. This CDR3 has 14 amino acids. CDR1 is KGHSH and CDR2 is LQKENI in the germline V gene. Written as DNA, the CDR3 is TGTGCCAGCTCAGGACAGGGGCTCGGAAACACCATATATTTT. Protein: CASSGQGLGNTIYF.